This TCR beta chain derives from a study of molecular identifiers for immune sequencing clone quantification. Germline CDR1 is GTSNPN and CDR2 is SVGIG (reference sequence). Trimming removed 0 bases at V and 5 bases at J, with 10 bases between. The CDR3 is made up of 13 amino acids. One entry per CDR3 protein results from TCRdb running MiXCR on the PCR reads. The sample lists 400,000 to 600,000 distinct CDR3 sequences; roughly 24% were seen once. The chain couples TRBV30 to TRBJ1-2; D unresolved. The sequencing sample was made of naive CD8+ T cells from blood, with Jurkat cell RNA spiked in. Sample subset: FACS-sorted CD8+CD4-CCR7+CD45RA+ naive T cells. This sequence originates from a human donor in good health. Some libraries in this study had Jurkat cell RNA spiked in. This chain's CDR3 is CAWSVGRNYGYTF. Here the CDR3 DNA reads TGTGCCTGGAGTGTTGGCAGGAATTATGGCTACACCTTC.